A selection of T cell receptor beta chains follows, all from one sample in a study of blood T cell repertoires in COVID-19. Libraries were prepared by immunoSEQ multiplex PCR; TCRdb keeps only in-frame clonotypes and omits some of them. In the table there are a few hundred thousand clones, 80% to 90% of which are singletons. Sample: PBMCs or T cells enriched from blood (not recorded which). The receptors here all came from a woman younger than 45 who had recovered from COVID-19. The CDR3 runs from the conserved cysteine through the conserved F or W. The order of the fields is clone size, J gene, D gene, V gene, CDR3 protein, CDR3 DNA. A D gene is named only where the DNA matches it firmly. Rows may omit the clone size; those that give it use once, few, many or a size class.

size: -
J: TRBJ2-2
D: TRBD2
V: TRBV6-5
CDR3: CASSYSLAGYTGELFF
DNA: TGTGCCAGCAGTTACTCGCTAGCGGGATACACCGGGGAGCTGTTTTTT

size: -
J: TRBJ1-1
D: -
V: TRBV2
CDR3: CASSEATAAGAFF
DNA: TGTGCCAGCAGTGAAGCGACAGCTGCAGGTGCTTTCTTT

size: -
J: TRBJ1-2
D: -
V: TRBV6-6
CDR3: CASSYTGRDGYTF
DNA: TGTGCCAGCAGTTACACGGGGAGGGATGGCTACACCTTC

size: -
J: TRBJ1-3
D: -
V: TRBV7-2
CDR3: CASSLSWSSGNTIYF
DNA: TGTGCCAGCAGCTTAAGCTGGTCTTCAGGAAACACCATATATTTT

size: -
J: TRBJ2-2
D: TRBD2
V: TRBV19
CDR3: CASSIRLAGERTGELFF
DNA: TGTGCCAGTAGTATTCGACTAGCGGGAGAGCGGACCGGGGAGCTGTTTTTT

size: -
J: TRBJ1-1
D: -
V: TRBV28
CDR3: CASSFRDVGAFF
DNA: TGTGCCAGCAGTTTCCGGGATGTAGGGGCTTTCTTT

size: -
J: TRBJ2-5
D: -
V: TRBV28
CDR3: CASNYGGGHQETQYF
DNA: TGTGCCAGCAACTATGGGGGGGGCCACCAAGAGACCCAGTACTTC

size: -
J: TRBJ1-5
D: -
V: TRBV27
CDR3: CASTVWGVRGHNQPQHF
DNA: TGTGCCAGCACTGTTTGGGGGGTGAGGGGCCACAATCAGCCCCAGCATTTT

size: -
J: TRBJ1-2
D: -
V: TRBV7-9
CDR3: CASSLRKVNYGYTF
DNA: TGTGCCAGCAGCTTGAGGAAGGTTAACTATGGCTACACCTTC

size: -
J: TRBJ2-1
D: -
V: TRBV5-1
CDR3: CASSSTPHEGTYNEQFF
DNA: TGCGCCAGCAGCTCGACTCCCCACGAGGGGACTTACAATGAGCAGTTCTTC

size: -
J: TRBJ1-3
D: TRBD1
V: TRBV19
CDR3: CASSIRRQGNSGNTIYF
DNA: TGTGCCAGTAGTATACGGAGACAGGGGAACTCTGGAAACACCATATATTTT

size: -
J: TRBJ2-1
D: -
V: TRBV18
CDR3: CASSPVGSGNEQFF
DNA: TGTGCCAGCTCACCAGTAGGATCAGGCAATGAGCAGTTCTTC

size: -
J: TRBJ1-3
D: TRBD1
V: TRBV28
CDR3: CASFSLGTGAGNTIYF
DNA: TGTGCCAGCTTCTCACTCGGAACAGGGGCAGGAAACACCATATATTTT

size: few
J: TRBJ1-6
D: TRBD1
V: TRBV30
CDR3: CAWRRTGEASPLHF
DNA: TGTGCCTGGAGGAGGACAGGGGAGGCTTCACCCCTCCACTTT

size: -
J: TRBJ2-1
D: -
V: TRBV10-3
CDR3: CAISERGTTYNEQFF
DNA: TGTGCCATCAGTGAACGAGGAACTACCTACAATGAGCAGTTCTTC

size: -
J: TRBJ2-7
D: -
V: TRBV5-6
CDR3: CASRVSAGTSSRKYF
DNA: TGTGCCAGCAGAGTCTCTGCGGGGACCAGCTCTCGAAAGTACTTC

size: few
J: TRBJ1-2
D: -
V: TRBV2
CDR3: CASSVGYTF
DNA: TGTGCCAGCAGTGTAGGCTACACCTTC

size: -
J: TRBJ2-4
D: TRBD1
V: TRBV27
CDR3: CASKPGQGADIQYF
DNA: TGTGCCAGCAAACCGGGACAGGGGGCGGACATTCAGTACTTC

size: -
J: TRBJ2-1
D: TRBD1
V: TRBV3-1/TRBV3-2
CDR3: CASSPRTGGNEQFF
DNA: TGTGCCAGCAGCCCCAGGACAGGGGGCAATGAGCAGTTCTTC

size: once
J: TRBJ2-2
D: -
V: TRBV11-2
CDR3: CASSLERGTGELFF
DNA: TGTGCCAGCAGCTTAGAGCGGGGTACAGGGGAGCTGTTTTTT

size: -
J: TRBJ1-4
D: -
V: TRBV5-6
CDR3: CASSPWDTTNEKLFF
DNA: TGTGCCAGCAGCCCCTGGGACACAACTAATGAAAAACTGTTTTTT

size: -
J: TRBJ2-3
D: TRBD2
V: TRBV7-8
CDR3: CASSLTSGNPDTQYF
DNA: TGTGCCAGCAGTTTGACTAGCGGGAACCCAGATACGCAGTATTTT

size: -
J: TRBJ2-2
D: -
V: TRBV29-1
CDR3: CSVVSANTGELFF
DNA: TGCAGCGTTGTAAGCGCGAACACCGGGGAGCTGTTTTTT

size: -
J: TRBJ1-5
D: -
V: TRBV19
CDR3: CASSPPQHF
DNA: TGTGCCAGTAGTCCTCCCCAGCATTTT

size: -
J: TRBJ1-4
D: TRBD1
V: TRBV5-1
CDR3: CASSLVGTGLDANEKLFF
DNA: TGCGCCAGCAGCTTGGTCGGGACAGGATTGGATGCTAATGAAAAACTGTTTTTT

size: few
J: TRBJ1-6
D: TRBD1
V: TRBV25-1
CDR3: CASQPNTGVRSPLHF
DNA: TGTGCCAGCCAACCCAATACAGGGGTTCGGTCACCCCTCCACTTT

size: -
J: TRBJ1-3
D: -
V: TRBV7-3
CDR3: CASSRSGSGNTIYF
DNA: TGTGCCAGCAGCCGTTCGGGCTCTGGAAACACCATATATTTT

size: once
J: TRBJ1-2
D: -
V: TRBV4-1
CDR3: CASSQAPTEYGYTF
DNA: TGCGCCAGCAGCCAAGCCCCCACAGAGTATGGCTACACCTTC

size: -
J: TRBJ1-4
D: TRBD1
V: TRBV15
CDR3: CATSRDLQGDEKLFF
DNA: TGTGCCACCAGCAGAGATCTACAGGGGGATGAAAAACTGTTTTTT

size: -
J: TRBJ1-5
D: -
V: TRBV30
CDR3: CAWSRSRDSYSNQPQHF
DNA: TGTGCCTGGAGTCGGTCCCGGGACTCCTATAGCAATCAGCCCCAGCATTTT

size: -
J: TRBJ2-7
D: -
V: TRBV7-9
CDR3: CASSSGQRTPARREYF
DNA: TGTGCCAGCAGCTCGGGACAAAGGACGCCGGCGAGAAGGGAGTACTTC

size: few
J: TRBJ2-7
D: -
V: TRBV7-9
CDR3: CASRPPQGSYEQYF
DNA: TGTGCCAGCAGGCCACCCCAAGGGAGCTACGAGCAGTACTTC

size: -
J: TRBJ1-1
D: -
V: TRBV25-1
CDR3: CASSESGFNTEAFF
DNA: TGTGCCAGCAGTGAATCAGGGTTTAACACTGAAGCTTTCTTT

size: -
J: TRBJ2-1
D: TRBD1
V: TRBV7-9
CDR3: CASSHGTGDLSEQFF
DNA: TGTGCCAGCAGCCACGGGACAGGCGATCTTAGTGAGCAGTTCTTC

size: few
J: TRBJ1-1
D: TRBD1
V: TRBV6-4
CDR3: CASSPGQENTEAFF
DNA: TGTGCCAGCAGTCCTGGACAGGAGAACACTGAAGCTTTCTTT

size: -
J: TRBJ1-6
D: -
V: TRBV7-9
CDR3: CASSQNSGWLGSPLHF
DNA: TGTGCCAGCAGCCAAAATTCAGGGTGGTTGGGTTCACCCCTCCACTTT

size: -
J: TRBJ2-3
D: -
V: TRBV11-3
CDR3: CASSAGQDTQYF
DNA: TGTGCCAGCAGCGCAGGACAGGATACGCAGTATTTT

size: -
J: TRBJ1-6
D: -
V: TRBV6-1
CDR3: CASSVGRPYSYNSPLHF
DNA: TGTGCCAGCAGTGTGGGGCGCCCCTACTCCTATAATTCACCCCTCCACTTT

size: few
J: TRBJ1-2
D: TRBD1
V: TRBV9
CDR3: CASSVAFDRVGGYTF
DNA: TGTGCCAGCAGCGTAGCTTTCGACAGGGTCGGTGGCTACACCTTC

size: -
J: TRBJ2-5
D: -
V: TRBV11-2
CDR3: CASSLVRETQYF
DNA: TGTGCCAGCAGCTTAGTCAGGGAGACCCAGTACTTC

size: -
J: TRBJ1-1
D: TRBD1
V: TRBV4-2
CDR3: CASSGIRDRGWHTEAFF
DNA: TGTGCCAGCAGCGGGATTCGGGACAGGGGTTGGCACACTGAAGCTTTCTTT

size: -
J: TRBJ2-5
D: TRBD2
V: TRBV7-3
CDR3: CASSPTSGSETQYF
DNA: TGTGCCAGCAGCCCGACTAGCGGGAGTGAGACCCAGTACTTC

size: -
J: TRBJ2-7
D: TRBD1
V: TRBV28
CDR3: CASLGQGRRNEQYF
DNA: TGTGCCAGCTTGGGACAGGGTAGGAGGAACGAGCAGTACTTC

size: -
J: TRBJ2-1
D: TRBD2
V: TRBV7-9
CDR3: CASSLGWTSGVRVDEQFF
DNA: TGTGCCAGCAGCTTAGGGTGGACTAGCGGGGTCCGGGTTGATGAGCAGTTCTTC

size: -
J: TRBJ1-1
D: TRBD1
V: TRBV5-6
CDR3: CASSTWTGAGDTEAFF
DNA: TGTGCCAGCAGCACCTGGACAGGGGCGGGGGACACTGAAGCTTTCTTT

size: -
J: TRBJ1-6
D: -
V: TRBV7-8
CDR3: CASSLTGSSYNSPLHF
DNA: TGTGCCAGCAGCTTAACAGGGAGCTCCTATAATTCACCCCTCCACTTT

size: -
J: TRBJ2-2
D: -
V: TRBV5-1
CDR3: CASSLQGARGTSPGELFF
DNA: TGCGCCAGCAGCTTACAGGGGGCGCGAGGGACTAGCCCCGGGGAGCTGTTTTTT

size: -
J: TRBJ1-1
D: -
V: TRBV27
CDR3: CASRFPLINTEAFF
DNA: TGTGCCAGCAGATTCCCACTGATAAACACTGAAGCTTTCTTT

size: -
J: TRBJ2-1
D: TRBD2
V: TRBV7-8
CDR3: CASTRRWREGRGEQFF
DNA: TGTGCCAGCACCCGAAGGTGGCGGGAGGGCCGGGGTGAGCAGTTCTTC

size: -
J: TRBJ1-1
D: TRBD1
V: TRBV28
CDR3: CASSFGRRGRGNTEAFF
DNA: TGTGCCAGCAGTTTCGGGAGAAGGGGGCGAGGGAACACTGAAGCTTTCTTT

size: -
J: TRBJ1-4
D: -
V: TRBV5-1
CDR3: CASSLRPGQVNEKLFF
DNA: TGCGCCAGCAGCTTAAGACCGGGACAAGTTAATGAAAAACTGTTTTTT

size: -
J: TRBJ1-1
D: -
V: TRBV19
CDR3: CASSNRVSEAFF
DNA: TGTGCCAGTAGTAACAGGGTTTCTGAAGCTTTCTTT

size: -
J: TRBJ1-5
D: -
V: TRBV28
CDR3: CASSFATPSRNQPQHF
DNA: TGTGCCAGCAGTTTTGCAACACCTTCCCGCAATCAGCCCCAGCATTTT

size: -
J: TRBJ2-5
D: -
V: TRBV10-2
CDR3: CASNTWGDSQETQYF
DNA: TGCGCCAGCAACACTTGGGGGGACTCACAGGAGACCCAGTACTTC

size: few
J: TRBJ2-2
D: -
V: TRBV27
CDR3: CASSPRGSANTGELFF
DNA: TGTGCCAGCAGTCCGCGGGGTAGCGCGAACACCGGGGAGCTGTTTTTT